This T cell receptor (beta chain) appears in the sequencing data of a study of T cells in Graves' hyperthyroidism and ophthalmopathy (dated by TCRdb to between 2018 and 2020). With respect to the entire study: Peripheral blood samples were taken at the time of initial diagnosis, prior to any treatment. To identify TCR V-J signatures that set the groups apart, the researchers used a discovery cohort of 95 to 100 patients, made up of 40 to 45 with Graves' ophthalmopathy and approximately 57 with stable Graves' hyperthyroidism. Whether ophthalmopathy could be predicted prospectively was tested in an independent validation cohort made up of under 20 hyperthyroidism patients plus 17 patients who later progressed to ophthalmopathy. The roughly 91 discovery patients were randomly divided into training and test sets at a 7:3 ratio. The study also compared thyroid tissue and blood T-cell repertoires from five or six Graves' hyperthyroidism patients. After blood sampling, hyperthyroidism patients were treated with methimazole at a starting dose of 30 mg daily, and ophthalmopathy patients were treated with high-dose intravenous methylprednisolone. The paper reports TCR Vbeta CDR3 sequencing of some 140 peripheral blood samples: 43 ophthalmopathy, about 75 hyperthyroidism and 17 progressor patients.

Here is what the overall study found, with its caveats: In validation, the model predicted progression to ophthalmopathy with over 65% sensitivity and 72% to 85% specificity, a median of around 6.6 months before onset. A 13 V-J signature model separated ophthalmopathy from stable hyperthyroidism, with around 88% sensitivity and 81.08% specificity in cross-validation and 80%/75% in testing. Most expanded thyroid clonotypes (frequency above 0.001) were also found in blood, which suggests that blood repertoires may mirror thyroid immune responses. Sample size was not statistically predetermined, and blinding of investigators to group allocation was not performed.

Amplification of TCR beta CDR3 regions was carried out from RNA transcripts. A first-round RT-PCR of the TCR CDR3 used the HTBI primer set with the Qiagen OneStep RT-PCR kit. Libraries were constructed in a second round of multiplex PCR, after which size selection and purification were carried out. The libraries were sequenced on an Illumina HiSeq2000 using paired-end 100 bp reads. As for the authors' bioinformatics: SOAPnuke was used to process the raw data, with reads discarded if the reads contained adapters or uncalled bases, had a mean Phred below 15, or lacked an exact constant-primer or identifier match. High-quality paired reads were merged using COPE v1.2.5, and each unique nucleotide sequence was defined as a clonotype. MiTCR v1.1 was used to align the clonotypes against IMGT TRBV, TRBD and TRBJ reference segments. The analysis was restricted to V-J combinations with a frequency above 0.0001, which together covered about 99% of the repertoires. A TCS score was defined as the ratio between F50 (clonal expansion) and ExV (chaos), using BLOSUM62-based TCRdist between CDR3 peptides within each V-J. Welch's t-statistics and random forest reduced roughly 500 V-J features to 10 to 15, which were used in a naive Bayes classifier (R e1071). Clones were called with MiXCR by TCRdb after fastp trimmed the public reads at Q25, and only in-frame beta chains were retained. Duplicate CDR3 protein sequences are folded into a single record with the most common DNA and genes. The V and J calls, along with clone size, are taken from TCRdb and not from the paper's own processing. In this sample the table shows 300,000 to 350,000 distinct CDR3 sequences, approximately 16% of which occur a single time. Approximately 33% of the sample is held by the ten biggest clonotypes.

Here V drops 5 bases and J drops 4 bases, and the junction holds 13 bases not matched to any gene. Including the terminal cysteine and phenylalanine, the CDR3 comprises 17 residues. This entry keeps only the CDR3 DNA: 51 bases, framed from base 1. Stable Graves' hyperthyroidism was defined as no progression to ophthalmopathy during 18 months of follow-up. The hyperthyroidism patients were between 18 and 65 years old and newly diagnosed, with a disease duration of less than 2 months. Any patient with an uncontrolled infection, another autoimmune disease, pregnancy or lactation was excluded. Diagnoses relied on clinical symptoms, serum thyroxine and TRAb, thyroid ultrasound and orbital computed tomography. PBMCs were isolated from about 9 ml of fresh peripheral blood by Ficoll-Paque density gradient centrifugation. Trizol reagent was used to extract total RNA, and RNA quality was then checked on an Agilent 2100 Bioanalyzer.

This clonotype was detected many times. The specificity of this receptor is unknown. No base-level quality is on record; no much larger clone is a single base apart. Specimen: blood. This TCR derives from a man aged 30-40 years with Graves' hyperthyroidism. The chain is made from TRBV12-3 or TRBV12-4 and TRBJ2-7; 11 bases in the middle match TRBD1. The CDR3 here reads CASSPTLGDRGDYEQYF. The base sequence is TGTGCCAGCAGTCCAACCCTGGGGGACAGGGGGGATTACGAGCAGTACTTC.